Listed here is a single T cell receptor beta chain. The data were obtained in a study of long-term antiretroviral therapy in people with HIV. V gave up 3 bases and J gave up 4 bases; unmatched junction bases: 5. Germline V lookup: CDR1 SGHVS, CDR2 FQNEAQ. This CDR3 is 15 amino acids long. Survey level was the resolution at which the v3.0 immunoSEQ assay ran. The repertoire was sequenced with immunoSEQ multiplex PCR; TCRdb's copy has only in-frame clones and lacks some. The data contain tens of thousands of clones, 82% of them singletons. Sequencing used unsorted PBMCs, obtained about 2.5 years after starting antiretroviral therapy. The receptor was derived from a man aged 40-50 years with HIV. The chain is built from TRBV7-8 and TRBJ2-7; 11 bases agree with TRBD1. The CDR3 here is CASSFSGQGGYEQYF. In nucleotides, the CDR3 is TGTGCCAGCAGCTTCTCGGGACAGGGGGGGTACGAGCAGTACTTC.